This entry lists 2 T cell receptor beta chains sequenced from one sample in a study of blood T cell repertoires in COVID-19. Repertoires were generated with immunoSEQ multiplex PCR, while TCRdb's copy carries only in-frame clones and drops some. Of about 68,000 clones in the sample, 65% to 90% were seen once. What was sequenced was peripheral blood. The receptors were gathered from an older woman with acute or convalescent COVID-19.

The rearrangement joins TRBV13 to TRBJ1-2; 7 bases agree with TRBD1. CDR1 is PRHDT and CDR2 is FYEKMQ in the germline V gene (reference sequence). The CDR3 consists of 13 residues. With V trimmed by 5 bases and J by 6 bases, 6 bases remained unmatched. CDR3 DNA: TGTGCCAGCAGCACGAACAGGGGACATGGCTACACCTTC. Its protein is CASSTNRGHGYTF.

The chain joins TRBV7-9 to TRBJ1-1, with TRBD1 as a possible D gene (6 bases). Trimming stripped 1 base from V and 3 bases from J, with 12 bases between. The CDR3 sequence is 15 residues long. Germline CDR1 SEHNR, CDR2 FQNEAQ (reference sequence). As DNA, the CDR3 is TGTGCCAGCAGCTTAGAATCCCAGGGGTACACTGAAGCTTTCTTT. Amino acids: CASSLESQGYTEAFF.